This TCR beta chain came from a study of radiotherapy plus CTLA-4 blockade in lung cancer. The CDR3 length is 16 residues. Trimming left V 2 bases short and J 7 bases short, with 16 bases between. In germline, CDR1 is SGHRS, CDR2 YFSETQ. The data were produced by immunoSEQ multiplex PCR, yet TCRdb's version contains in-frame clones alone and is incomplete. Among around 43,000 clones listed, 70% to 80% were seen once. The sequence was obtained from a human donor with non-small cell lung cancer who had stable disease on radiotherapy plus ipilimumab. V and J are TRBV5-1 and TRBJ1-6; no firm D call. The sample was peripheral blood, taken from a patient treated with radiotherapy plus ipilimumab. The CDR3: CASSFGANPMNSPLHF. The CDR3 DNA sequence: TGCGCCAGCAGCTTCGGAGCCAACCCTATGAATTCACCCCTCCACTTT.